The 8 T cell receptor beta chains below come from one sample, sequenced in a study of spatial heterogeneity in lung cancer. General study findings and limits: Tumor mutation counts were tracked by expanded intratumoral alpha and beta TCR counts.

From the 5' RACE reads, TCRdb called clonotypes with MiXCR, one entry per CDR3 protein. The sample gives over 25,000 distinct CDR3 sequences, roughly 7.1% of which show up once; around 26% is in the top ten. These receptors lack a known antigen. Time point given: sample taken at primary tumor resection. The material was lung tumor tissue, obtained at surgery. The origin of the receptors is a male donor with early-stage non-small cell lung cancer.

The table lists this clonotype with many counts. The chain employs TRBV5-1 and TRBJ1-4; possibly TRBD1 for D (5 bases). The germline V gene encodes CDR1 SGHRS and CDR2 YFSETQ. The CDR3 sequence is 15 residues long. Trimming took off 3 bases at V and 4 bases at J, with 13 bases between the two ends. CDR3 sequence: CASSSNGAINEKLFF. DNA for the CDR3: TGCGCCAGCAGCTCGAATGGGGCAATTAATGAAAAACTGTTTTTT.

This clonotype was counted many times. The chain links TRBV4-3 to TRBJ1-6; D uncertain. The length of the CDR3 is 13 residues. Germline lookup yields CDR1 LGHNA and CDR2 YSLEER. V lost 1 base to trimming and J lost 13 bases, with 11 bases between them. CDR3 residues: CASSQVRDRPLHF. The CDR3 DNA is TGCGCCAGCAGCCAAGTAAGGGATCGGCCCCTCCACTTT.

This clonotype was seen at least ten times. This chain uses TRBV6-2 or TRBV6-3 with TRBJ2-1; D not resolved. The CDR3 has 13 residues. CDR1 is MNHEY, CDR2 SVGEGT, per germline. V was pared by 2 bases and J by 6 bases, with 8 bases between. Written as DNA, the CDR3 is TGTGCCAGCAGTTACGTGGGCCCCAATGAGCAGTTCTTC. It codes for CASSYVGPNEQFF.

This clonotype was detected many times. This rearrangement joins TRBV24-1 to TRBJ1-1, with D perhaps TRBD1 (5 bases). There are 14 residues in the CDR3. Deletions cut 4 bases from V and 1 base from J, with 9 bases between. The germline gives CDR1 KGHDR, CDR2 SFDVKD. The CDR3 nucleotides read TGTGCCACCAGTGAGGCAGGGAGGAACACTGAAGCTTTCTTT. Its protein product is CATSEAGRNTEAFF.

The table lists this clonotype with many counts. J is TRBJ1-3 and V is TRBV10-3; D might be TRBD1 (5 bases). CDR1 and CDR2 (germline): ENHRY, SYGVKD. Trimming took 7 bases from V and 2 from J, leaving 9 bases between them. This CDR3 comprises 13 residues. The CDR3 spells CAITGGAGNTIYF. The CDR3 DNA follows: TGTGCCATCACCGGGGGAGCTGGAAACACCATATATTTT.

In its sample, this clonotype is large. The chain links TRBV7-2 to TRBJ1-6; D unresolved. The CDR3 runs to 12 residues. V was trimmed by 0 bases and J by 12 bases, leaving 6 bases between them. Germline CDR1 SGHTA, CDR2 FQGNSA. As DNA, the CDR3 is TGTGCCAGCAGCTTAGCGTTCTTACCCCTCCACTTT. Amino acid sequence: CASSLAFLPLHF. Looking up the rest from reference TRBV7-2 and TRBJ1-6 gives the full variable domain: GAGVSQSPSNKVTEKGKDVELRCDPISGHTALYWYRQSLGQGLEFLIYFQGNSAPDKSGLPSDRFSAERTGGSVSTLTIQRTQQEDSAVYLCASSLAFLPLHFGNGTRLTVT.

J is TRBJ1-2 and V is TRBV7-2; D uncertain. CDR3 size: 15 residues. V lost 3 bases, J lost 0 bases, and 11 bases lay in between. CDR1 and CDR2 from the germline V gene are SGHTA and FQGNSA. CDR3 loop: CASSFLRGANYGYTF. For the CDR3, the DNA is TGTGCCAGCAGCTTCCTCCGCGGAGCTAACTATGGCTACACCTTC. The whole variable domain, remainder taken from reference TRBV7-2 and TRBJ1-2, is GAGVSQSPSNKVTEKGKDVELRCDPISGHTALYWYRQSLGQGLEFLIYFQGNSAPDKSGLPSDRFSAERTGGSVSTLTIQRTQQEDSAVYLCASSFLRGANYGYTFGSGTRLTVV.

This clonotype was recorded a few times. The rearrangement uses TRBV4-3 and TRBJ2-5; possible D gene TRBD1, 6 bases. Germline CDR1 is LGHNA and CDR2 is YSLEER. V dropped 1 base and J dropped 4 bases, with 13 bases sitting between them. There are 15 residues in the CDR3. The CDR3 spells CASSQVGGVGETQYF. CDR3 sequence (DNA): TGCGCCAGCAGCCAAGTAGGGGGAGTTGGAGAGACCCAGTACTTC.